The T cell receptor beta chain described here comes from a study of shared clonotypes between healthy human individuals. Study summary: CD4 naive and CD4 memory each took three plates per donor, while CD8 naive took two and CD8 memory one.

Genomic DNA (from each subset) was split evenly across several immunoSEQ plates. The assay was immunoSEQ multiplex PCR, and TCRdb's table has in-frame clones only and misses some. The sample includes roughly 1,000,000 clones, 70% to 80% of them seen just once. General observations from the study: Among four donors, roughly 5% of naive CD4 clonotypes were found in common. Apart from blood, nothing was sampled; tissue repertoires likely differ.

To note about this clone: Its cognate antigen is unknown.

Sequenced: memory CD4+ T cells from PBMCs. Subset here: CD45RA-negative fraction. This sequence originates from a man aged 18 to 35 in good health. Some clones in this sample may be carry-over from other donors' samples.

CDR3 sequence (DNA): TGTGCCACCAGCAGAGATCAGTTTGGCTACACCTTC. Translated: CATSRDQFGYTF. The chain uses TRBV15 and TRBJ1-2; D is ambiguous. V was shortened by 0 bases and J by 7 bases, with 6 bases between the two germline ends. The CDR3 covers 12 residues. Germline loops: CDR1 LNHNV, CDR2 YYDKDF (reference sequence).